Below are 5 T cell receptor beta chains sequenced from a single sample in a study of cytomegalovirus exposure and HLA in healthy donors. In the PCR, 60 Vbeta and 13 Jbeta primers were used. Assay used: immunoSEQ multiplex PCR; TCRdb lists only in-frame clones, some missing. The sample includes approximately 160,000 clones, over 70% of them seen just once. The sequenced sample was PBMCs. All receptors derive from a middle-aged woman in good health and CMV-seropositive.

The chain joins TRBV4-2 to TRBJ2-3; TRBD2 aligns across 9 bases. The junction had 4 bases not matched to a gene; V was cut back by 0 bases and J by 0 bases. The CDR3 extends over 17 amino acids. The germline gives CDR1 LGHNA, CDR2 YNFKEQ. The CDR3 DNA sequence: TGTGCCAGCAGCCAAGAGTGGGCGGGGGGGAGCACAGATACGCAGTATTTT. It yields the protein CASSQEWAGGSTDTQYF.

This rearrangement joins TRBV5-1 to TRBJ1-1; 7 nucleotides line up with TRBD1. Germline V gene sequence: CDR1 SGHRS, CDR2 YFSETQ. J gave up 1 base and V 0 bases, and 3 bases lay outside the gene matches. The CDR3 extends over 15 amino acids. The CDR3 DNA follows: TGCGCCAGCAGCTTGGCTTGGACAGGGAACACTGAAGCTTTCTTT. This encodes CASSLAWTGNTEAFF.

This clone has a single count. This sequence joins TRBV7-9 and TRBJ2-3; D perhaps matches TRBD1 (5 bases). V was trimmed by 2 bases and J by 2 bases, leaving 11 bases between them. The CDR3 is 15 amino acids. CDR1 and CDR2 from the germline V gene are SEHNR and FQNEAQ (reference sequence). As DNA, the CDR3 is TGTGCCAGCAGCTTAAGTGGGGCTAACACAGATACGCAGTATTTT. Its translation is CASSLSGANTDTQYF.

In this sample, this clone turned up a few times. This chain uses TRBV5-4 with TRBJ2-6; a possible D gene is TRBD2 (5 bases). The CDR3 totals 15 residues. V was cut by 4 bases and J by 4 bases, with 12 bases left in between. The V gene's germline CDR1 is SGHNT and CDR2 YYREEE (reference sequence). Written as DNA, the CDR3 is TGTGCCAGCAGCCTAGGACTTATGGGGGCCAACGTCCTGACTTTC. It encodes CASSLGLMGANVLTF. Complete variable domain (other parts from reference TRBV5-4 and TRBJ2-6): ETGVTQSPTHLIKTRGQQVTLRCSSQSGHNTVSWYQQALGQGPQFIFQYYREEENGRGNFPPRFSGLQFPNYSSELNVNALELDDSALYLCASSLGLMGANVLTFGAGSRLTVL.

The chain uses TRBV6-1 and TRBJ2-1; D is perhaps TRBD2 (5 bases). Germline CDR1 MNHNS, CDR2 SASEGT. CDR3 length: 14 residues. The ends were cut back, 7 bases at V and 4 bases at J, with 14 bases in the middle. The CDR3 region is CASTGGPVYNEQFF. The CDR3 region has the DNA TGTGCCAGCACCGGAGGACCAGTTTACAATGAGCAGTTCTTC.